These T cell receptor beta chains were read from a single sample in a study of beta chain features in type 1 diabetes. Some clones are missing from TCRdb's copy, which holds only in-frame ones; the method was immunoSEQ multiplex PCR. The table has 150,000 to 200,000 clones, approximately 9% seen once. The sample comprised central memory CD4+ T cells from blood. These receptors all come from a woman younger than 35 with type 1 diabetes. Both conserved end residues are part of each CDR3. The D gene is left open where the match is weak. Only part of the rows carry a size: once, few, many, or a class if the clone is expanded.

j_call clone_size v_call d_call cdr3_nt cdr3_aa
TRBJ2-4 . TRBV5-1 TRBD2 TGCGCCAGCAGCTTGTTGGCTAGCGGAGGGGACATTCAGTACTTC CASSLLASGGDIQYF
TRBJ1-5 few TRBV6-1 . TGTGCCAGCAGTGTAACCGCAGTCAATCAGCCCCAGCATTTT CASSVTAVNQPQHF
TRBJ2-1 . TRBV7-8 TRBD2 TGTGCCAGCAGCTTAGCGGGCGGGAGCACCTACAATGAGCAGTTCTTC CASSLAGGSTYNEQFF
TRBJ2-4 few TRBV4-3 TRBD2 TGCGCCAGCAGCCAGTACGGGGGGACCGCTGGTAACATTCAGTACTTC CASSQYGGTAGNIQYF
TRBJ1-5 few TRBV21-1 . TGTGCCAGCAGCAATTGGGACAGGGGTGGCGATCAGCCCCAGCATTTT CASSNWDRGGDQPQHF
TRBJ2-1 few TRBV6-6 . TGTGCCAGCAGTTACGAGAAGTACAATGAGCAGTTCTTC CASSYEKYNEQFF
TRBJ2-7 few TRBV5-1 TRBD1 TGCGCCAGCAGCTGGGGACAGTCCTACGAGCAGTACTTC CASSWGQSYEQYF
TRBJ2-3 . TRBV7-9 TRBD1 TGTGCCAGCAGCTCCTCACAGGGGACCCGGGATACGCAGTATTTT CASSSSQGTRDTQYF
TRBJ2-1 few TRBV15 TRBD2 TGTGCCACCAGCAGAGATAGGGCTAGCGGGGGGGCCAATGAGCAGTTCTTC CATSRDRASGGANEQFF
TRBJ1-5 many TRBV29-1 TRBD1 TGCAGCGGCTCAGGGGGCTCGGATCAGCCCCAGCATTTT CSGSGGSDQPQHF
TRBJ1-6 few TRBV18 . TGTGCCAGCTCACCGGTAGGAGGAGGGGATTCACCCCTCCACTTT CASSPVGGGDSPLHF
TRBJ2-7 . TRBV11-2 TRBD1 TGTGCCAGCAGTTCCTCAGACAGGGGAGACTACGAGCAGTACTTC CASSSSDRGDYEQYF
TRBJ2-7 . TRBV19 . TGTGCCAGTAGTATTCAGATCGACACCTACGAGCAGTACTTC CASSIQIDTYEQYF
TRBJ1-4 . TRBV29-1 . TGCAGCGCGGCTAAACAGGGAATCGCGGAAAAACTGTTTTTT CSAAKQGIAEKLFF
TRBJ1-5 . TRBV2 TRBD1 TGTGCCAGCAGTTTTACAGGGGCAGGTCAGCCCCAGCATTTT CASSFTGAGQPQHF
TRBJ2-3 few TRBV11-2 . TGTGCCAGCAGCCTCAATCCGGGTGGCACAGATACGCAGTATTTT CASSLNPGGTDTQYF
TRBJ2-7 . TRBV11-1 . TGTGCCAGCAGCCTAGTCGGGACCTACGAGCAGTACTTC CASSLVGTYEQYF
TRBJ2-2 few TRBV9 TRBD2 TGTGCCAGCAGCGATGCTAGCGGGAGTATGTTTCCCGGGGAGCTGTTTTTT CASSDASGSMFPGELFF
TRBJ1-2 few TRBV4-3 . TGCGCCAGCAGCCAAGATTTGGGGACACTGGGCGGCTACACCTTC CASSQDLGTLGGYTF
TRBJ2-3 . TRBV10-3 . TGTGCCATCAGTGACCCGACAGGGCGGGGGGCAGATACGCAGTATTTT CAISDPTGRGADTQYF
TRBJ1-5 few TRBV7-2 . TGTGCCAGCAGCCCCCATGGCGGTCAGCCCCAGCATTTT CASSPHGGQPQHF
TRBJ2-5 few TRBV29-1 TRBD1 TGCAGCGTTGCAGGCAGGGGGCGATCGGAGACCCAGTACTTC CSVAGRGRSETQYF
TRBJ1-1 . TRBV30 . TGTGCCTGGAGTAGCAAAGCGATACTGAACACTGAAGCTTTCTTT CAWSSKAILNTEAFF
TRBJ2-5 . TRBV19 TRBD2 TGTGCCAGTAGTATTGCGGCTTGGGAGGGAGAGACCCAGTACTTC CASSIAAWEGETQYF
TRBJ1-5 few TRBV29-1 TRBD1 TGCAGCGTTATTTCGGGTTCCGGGACAGGCAATCAGCCCCAGCATTTT CSVISGSGTGNQPQHF
TRBJ2-7 . TRBV19 . TGTGCCAGTAGTCCAGGGTCCCCCTACGAGCAGTACTTC CASSPGSPYEQYF
TRBJ1-3 few TRBV11-2 TRBD1 TGTGCCAGCAGCGCCTCCGGGACAGGGGTTGGAAACACCATATATTTT CASSASGTGVGNTIYF
TRBJ1-3 few TRBV9 . TGTGCCAGCAGCGCACCGACAGAGCACTCTGGAAACACCATATATTTT CASSAPTEHSGNTIYF
TRBJ2-3 . TRBV10-3 TRBD1 TGTGCCATCAGCCGGACAGGGTGGGCAGATACGCAGTATTTT CAISRTGWADTQYF
TRBJ2-7 few TRBV9 . TGTGCCAGCAGCGTAGCCCCAACTGATGGCTACGAGCAGTACTTC CASSVAPTDGYEQYF
TRBJ2-4 few TRBV7-8 TRBD1 TGTGCCAGCAGCCCTCGACAGGGGTTCGAAAACATTCAGTACTTC CASSPRQGFENIQYF
TRBJ1-2 . TRBV11-2 . TGTGCCAGCAGCCCCCGGCAAGAAGCGGGTGGCTACACCTTC CASSPRQEAGGYTF
TRBJ1-5 . TRBV27 . TGTGCCAGCAGCCCCGGACAGTATAGCAATCAGCCCCAGCATTTT CASSPGQYSNQPQHF
TRBJ2-5 few TRBV14 TRBD2 TGTGCCAGCAGCCGCAGAGCGAGCGGGGCTACTAAAGAGACCCAGTACTTC CASSRRASGATKETQYF
TRBJ2-3 few TRBV2 . TGTGCCAGCAGTGCACCTGCGGGCGATACGCAGTATTTT CASSAPAGDTQYF
TRBJ2-1 few TRBV13 . TGTGCCAGCGGACAGCACAATGAGCAGTTCTTC CASGQHNEQFF
TRBJ1-5 few TRBV5-1 . TGCGCCAGCAGCTTGGGAGGCCAGGGAGGGAATCAGCCCCAGCATTTT CASSLGGQGGNQPQHF
TRBJ1-2 few TRBV7-9 . TGTGCCAGCAGCCCCGCAGGGGCGTCCGGCTACACCTTC CASSPAGASGYTF
TRBJ2-6 . TRBV27 TRBD1 TGTGCCAGCAGAGGGACAGGGGGCGTGGGGGGGGCCAACGTCCTGACTTTC CASRGTGGVGGANVLTF
TRBJ1-1 . TRBV6-6 TRBD1 TGTGCCAGCAGTTACTCGGGACAGGGGAACACTGAAGCTTTCTTT CASSYSGQGNTEAFF